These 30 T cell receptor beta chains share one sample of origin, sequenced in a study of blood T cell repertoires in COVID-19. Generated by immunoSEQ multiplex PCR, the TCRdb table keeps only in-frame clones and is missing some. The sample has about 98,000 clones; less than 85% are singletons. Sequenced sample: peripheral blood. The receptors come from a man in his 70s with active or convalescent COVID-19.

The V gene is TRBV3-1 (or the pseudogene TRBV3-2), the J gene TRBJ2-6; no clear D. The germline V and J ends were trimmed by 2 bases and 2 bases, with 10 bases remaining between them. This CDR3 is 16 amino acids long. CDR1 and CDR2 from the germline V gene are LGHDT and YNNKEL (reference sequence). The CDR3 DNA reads TGTGCCAGCAGCCAACTCGTTACGGCTGGGGCCAACGTCCTGACTTTC. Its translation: CASSQLVTAGANVLTF.

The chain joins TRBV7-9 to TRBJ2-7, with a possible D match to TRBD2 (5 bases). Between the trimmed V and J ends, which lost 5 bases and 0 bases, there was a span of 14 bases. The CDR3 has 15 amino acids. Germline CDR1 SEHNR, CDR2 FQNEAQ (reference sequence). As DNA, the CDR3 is TGTGCCAGCAGCCCGGGATCTTTTATCTCCTACGAGCAGTACTTC. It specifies CASSPGSFISYEQYF.

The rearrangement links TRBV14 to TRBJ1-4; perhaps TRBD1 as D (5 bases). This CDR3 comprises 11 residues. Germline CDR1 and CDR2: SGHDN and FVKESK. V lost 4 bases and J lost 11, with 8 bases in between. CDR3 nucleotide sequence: TGTGCCAGCAGCCTTGGGGGGAAACTGTTTTTT. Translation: CASSLGGKLFF.

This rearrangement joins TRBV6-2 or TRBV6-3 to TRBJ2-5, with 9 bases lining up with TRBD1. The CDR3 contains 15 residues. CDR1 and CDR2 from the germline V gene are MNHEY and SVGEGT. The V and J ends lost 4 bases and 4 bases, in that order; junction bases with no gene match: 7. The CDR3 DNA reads TGTGCCAGCAGTTCGGGACAGGGAGGCCCAGAGACCCAGTACTTC. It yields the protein CASSSGQGGPETQYF.

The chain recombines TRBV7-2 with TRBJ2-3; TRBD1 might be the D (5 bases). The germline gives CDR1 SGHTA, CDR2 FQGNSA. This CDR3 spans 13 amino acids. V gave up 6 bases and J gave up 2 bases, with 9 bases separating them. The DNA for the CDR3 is TGTGCCAGCAGTCGACAGACCACAGATACGCAGTATTTT. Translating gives CASSRQTTDTQYF.

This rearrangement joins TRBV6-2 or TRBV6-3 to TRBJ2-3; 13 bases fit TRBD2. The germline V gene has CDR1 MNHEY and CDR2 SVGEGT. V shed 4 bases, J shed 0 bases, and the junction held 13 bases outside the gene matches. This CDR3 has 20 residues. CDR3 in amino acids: CASSLNTGTSGVKSTDTQYF. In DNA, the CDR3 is TGTGCCAGCAGTTTAAATACCGGGACTAGCGGGGTAAAGAGCACAGATACGCAGTATTTT.

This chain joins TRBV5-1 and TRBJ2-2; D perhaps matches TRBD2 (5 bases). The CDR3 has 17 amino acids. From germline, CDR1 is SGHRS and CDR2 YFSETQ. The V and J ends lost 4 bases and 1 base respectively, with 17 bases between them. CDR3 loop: CASSPSAGILNTGELFF. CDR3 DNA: TGCGCCAGCAGCCCCTCGGCGGGCATCTTGAACACCGGGGAGCTGTTTTTT.

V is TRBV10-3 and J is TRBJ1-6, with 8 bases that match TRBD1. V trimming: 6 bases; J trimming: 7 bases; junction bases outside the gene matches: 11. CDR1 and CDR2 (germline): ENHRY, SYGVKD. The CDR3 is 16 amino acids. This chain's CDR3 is CAIRENAGTGNSPLHF. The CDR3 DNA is TGTGCCATCAGGGAGAACGCCGGGACAGGCAATTCACCCCTCCACTTT.

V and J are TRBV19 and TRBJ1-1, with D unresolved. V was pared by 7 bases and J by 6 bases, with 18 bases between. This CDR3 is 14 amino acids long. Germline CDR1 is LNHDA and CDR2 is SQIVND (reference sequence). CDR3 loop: CASIRTGSFAEAFF. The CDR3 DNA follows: TGTGCCAGTATTCGTACGGGTAGTTTCGCTGAAGCTTTCTTT.

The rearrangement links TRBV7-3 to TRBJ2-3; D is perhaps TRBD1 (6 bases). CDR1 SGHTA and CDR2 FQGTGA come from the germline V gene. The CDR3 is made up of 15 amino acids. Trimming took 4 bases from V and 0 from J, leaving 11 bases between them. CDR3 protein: CASSSQGSSTDTQYF. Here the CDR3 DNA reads TGTGCCAGCAGCTCCCAGGGGTCAAGCACAGATACGCAGTATTTT.

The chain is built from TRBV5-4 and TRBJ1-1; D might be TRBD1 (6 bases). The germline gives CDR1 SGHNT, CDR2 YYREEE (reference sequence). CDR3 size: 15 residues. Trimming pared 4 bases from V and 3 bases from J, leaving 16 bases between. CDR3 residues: CASSPKQGEDTEAFF. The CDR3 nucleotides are TGTGCCAGCAGCCCTAAACAGGGTGAGGACACTGAAGCTTTCTTT.

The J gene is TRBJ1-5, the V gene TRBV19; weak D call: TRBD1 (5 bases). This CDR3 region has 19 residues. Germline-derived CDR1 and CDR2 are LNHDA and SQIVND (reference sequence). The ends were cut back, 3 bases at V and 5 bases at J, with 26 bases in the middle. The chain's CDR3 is CASSIPPRGIGSVYQPQHF. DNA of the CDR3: TGTGCCAGTAGTATCCCTCCCCGGGGGATAGGTTCAGTTTATCAGCCCCAGCATTTT. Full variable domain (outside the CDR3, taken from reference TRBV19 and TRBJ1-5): DGGITQSPKYLFRKEGQNVTLSCEQNLNHDAMYWYRQDPGQGLRLIYYSQIVNDFQKGDIAEGYSVSREKKESFPLTVTSAQKNPTAFYLCASSIPPRGIGSVYQPQHFGDGTRLSIL.

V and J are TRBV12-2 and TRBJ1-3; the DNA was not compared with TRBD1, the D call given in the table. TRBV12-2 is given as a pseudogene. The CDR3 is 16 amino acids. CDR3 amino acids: CASRSPGQRSGNTIYF. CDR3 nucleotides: TGTGCAAGTCGCTCCCCCGGACAGCGCTCTGGAAACACCATATATTTT.

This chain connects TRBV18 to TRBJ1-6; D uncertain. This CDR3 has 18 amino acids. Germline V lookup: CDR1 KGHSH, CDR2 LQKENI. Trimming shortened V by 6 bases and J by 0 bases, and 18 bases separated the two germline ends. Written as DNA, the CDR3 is TGTGCCAGCTCCCCCACCCGGCAGGTTCTCTCCTATAATTCACCCCTCCACTTT. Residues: CASSPTRQVLSYNSPLHF.

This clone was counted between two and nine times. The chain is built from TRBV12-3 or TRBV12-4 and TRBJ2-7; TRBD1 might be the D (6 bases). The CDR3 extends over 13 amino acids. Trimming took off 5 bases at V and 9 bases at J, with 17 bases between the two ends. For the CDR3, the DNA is TGTGCCAGCAGTCTCTTACAGGGCTCTGGGCAGTACTTC. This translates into CASSLLQGSGQYF.

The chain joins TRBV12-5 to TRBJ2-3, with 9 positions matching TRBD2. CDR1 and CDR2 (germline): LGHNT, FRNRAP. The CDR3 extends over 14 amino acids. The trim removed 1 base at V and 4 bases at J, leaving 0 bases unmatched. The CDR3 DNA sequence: TGTGCTAGTGGTTTGGGGACTAGCGCAGATACGCAGTATTTT. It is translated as CASGLGTSADTQYF.

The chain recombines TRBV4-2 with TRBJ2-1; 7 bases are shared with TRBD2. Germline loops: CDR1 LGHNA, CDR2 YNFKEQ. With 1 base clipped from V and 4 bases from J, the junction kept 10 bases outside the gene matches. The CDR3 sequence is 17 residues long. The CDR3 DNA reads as TGTGCCAGCAGCCAAGTCGGTCCTCTAGCGGAATACAATGAGCAGTTCTTC. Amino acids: CASSQVGPLAEYNEQFF.

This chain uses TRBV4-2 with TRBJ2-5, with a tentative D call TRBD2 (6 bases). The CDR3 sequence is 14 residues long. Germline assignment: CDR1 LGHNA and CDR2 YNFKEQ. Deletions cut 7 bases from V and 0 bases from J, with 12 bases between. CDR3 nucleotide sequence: TGTGCCAGCAAGGAGGGGACGTACCAAGAGACCCAGTACTTC. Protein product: CASKEGTYQETQYF.

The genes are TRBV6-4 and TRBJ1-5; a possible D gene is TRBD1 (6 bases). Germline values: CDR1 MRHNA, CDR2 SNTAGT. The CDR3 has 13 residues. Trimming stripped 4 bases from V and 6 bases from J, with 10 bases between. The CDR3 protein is CASSAARGQPQHF. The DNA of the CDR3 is TGTGCCAGCAGTGCCGCCAGGGGTCAGCCCCAGCATTTT.

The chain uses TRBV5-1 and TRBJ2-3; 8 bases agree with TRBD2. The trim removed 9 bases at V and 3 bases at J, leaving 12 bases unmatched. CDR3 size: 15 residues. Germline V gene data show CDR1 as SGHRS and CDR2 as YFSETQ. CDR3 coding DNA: TGCGCCACCACCTCGGGGGGGCGGTGGACAGATACGCAGTATTTT. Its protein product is CATTSGGRWTDTQYF.

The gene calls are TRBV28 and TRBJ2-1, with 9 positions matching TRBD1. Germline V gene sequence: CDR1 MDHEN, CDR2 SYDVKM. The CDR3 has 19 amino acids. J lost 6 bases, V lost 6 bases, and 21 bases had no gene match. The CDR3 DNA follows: TGTGCCAGCAGGGGGAACAGGGGGCGGATAACTCTCCAAGGCAATGAGCAGTTCTTC. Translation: CASRGNRGRITLQGNEQFF. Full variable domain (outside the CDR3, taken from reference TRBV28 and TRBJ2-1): DVKVTQSSRYLVKRTGEKVFLECVQDMDHENMFWYRQDPGLGLRLIYFSYDVKMKEKGDIPEGYSVSREKKERFSLILESASTNQTSMYLCASRGNRGRITLQGNEQFFGPGTRLTVL.

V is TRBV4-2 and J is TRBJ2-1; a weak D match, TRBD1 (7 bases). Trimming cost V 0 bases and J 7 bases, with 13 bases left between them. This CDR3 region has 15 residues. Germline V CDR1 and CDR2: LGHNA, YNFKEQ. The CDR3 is CASSQDTAGGNEQFF. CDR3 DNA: TGTGCCAGCAGCCAAGATACCGCAGGGGGGAATGAGCAGTTCTTC.

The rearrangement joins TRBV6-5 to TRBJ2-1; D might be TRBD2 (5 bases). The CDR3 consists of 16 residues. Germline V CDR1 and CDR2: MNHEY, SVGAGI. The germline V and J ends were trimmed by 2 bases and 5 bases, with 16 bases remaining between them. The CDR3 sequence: CASSYGLGSRDNEQFF. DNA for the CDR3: TGTGCCAGCAGTTACGGGCTAGGGAGTAGGGACAATGAGCAGTTCTTC.

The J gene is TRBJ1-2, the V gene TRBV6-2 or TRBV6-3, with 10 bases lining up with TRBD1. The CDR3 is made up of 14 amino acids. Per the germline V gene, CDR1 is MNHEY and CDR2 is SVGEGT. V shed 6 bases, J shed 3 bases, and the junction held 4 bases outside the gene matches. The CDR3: CASSRTGGDYGYTF. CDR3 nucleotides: TGTGCCAGCAGCCGGACAGGGGGGGACTATGGCTACACCTTC.

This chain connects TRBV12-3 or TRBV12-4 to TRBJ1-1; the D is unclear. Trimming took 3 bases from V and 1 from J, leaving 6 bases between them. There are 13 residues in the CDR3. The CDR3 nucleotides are TGTGCCAGCAGTTTTCGGAGGAACACTGAAGCTTTCTTT. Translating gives CASSFRRNTEAFF.

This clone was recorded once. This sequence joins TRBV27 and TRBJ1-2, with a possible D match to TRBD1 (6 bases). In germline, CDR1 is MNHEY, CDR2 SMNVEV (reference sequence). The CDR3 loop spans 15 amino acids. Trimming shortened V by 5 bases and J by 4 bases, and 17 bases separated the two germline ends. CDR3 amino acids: CASSNLRGGVYGYTF. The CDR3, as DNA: TGTGCCAGCAGTAACCTGCGGGGGGGCGTCTATGGCTACACCTTC.

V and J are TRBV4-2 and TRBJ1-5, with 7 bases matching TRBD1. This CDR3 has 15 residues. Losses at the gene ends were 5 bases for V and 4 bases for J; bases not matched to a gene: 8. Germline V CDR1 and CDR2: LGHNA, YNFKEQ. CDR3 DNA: TGTGCCAGCAGCTTGGGACAGTCCGTTAATCAGCCCCAGCATTTT. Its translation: CASSLGQSVNQPQHF.

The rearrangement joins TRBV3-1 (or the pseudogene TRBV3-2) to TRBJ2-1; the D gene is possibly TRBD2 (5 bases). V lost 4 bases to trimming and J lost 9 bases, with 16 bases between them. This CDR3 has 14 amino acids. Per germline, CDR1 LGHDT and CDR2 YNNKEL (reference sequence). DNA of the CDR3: TGTGCCAGCAGCCCGACGGCCGGACGGGGTGAGCAGTTCTTC. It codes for CASSPTAGRGEQFF.

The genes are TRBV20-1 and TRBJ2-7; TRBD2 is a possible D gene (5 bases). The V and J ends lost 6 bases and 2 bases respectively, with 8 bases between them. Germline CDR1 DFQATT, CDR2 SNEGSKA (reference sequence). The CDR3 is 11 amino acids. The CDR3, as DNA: TGCAGTGCAACCGGGACCTACGAGCAGTACTTC. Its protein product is CSATGTYEQYF.

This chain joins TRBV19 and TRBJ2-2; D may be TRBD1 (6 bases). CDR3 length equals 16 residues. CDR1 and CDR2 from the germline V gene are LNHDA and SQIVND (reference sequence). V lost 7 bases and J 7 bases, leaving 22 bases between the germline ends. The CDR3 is CASKNTGTLLGGELFF. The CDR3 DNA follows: TGTGCCAGTAAAAATACAGGGACCCTTCTTGGCGGGGAGCTGTTTTTT.